This T cell receptor (beta chain) came from a study of glioma-infiltrating T cells after dendritic cell vaccination. On the study more broadly: Glioblastoma patients came from Phase I and II dendritic cell vaccination trials.

Amplification used 60 V beta primers and 13 J beta primers. Assay used: immunoSEQ multiplex PCR; TCRdb lists only in-frame clones, some missing. Here the sample spans 95,000 to 110,000 clones, roughly 76% being singletons. None of the glioblastoma patients had an isocitrate dehydrogenase mutation. Before vaccination, two weeks after the third vaccination, and at progression, PBMC were collected. This receptor was taken from a human donor with glioblastoma. The sample in question was blood, obtained before dendritic cell vaccination.

The CDR3 protein is CASSIDLRGDYNEQFF. CDR3 sequence (DNA): TGTGCCAGTAGTATAGATCTCCGGGGGGATTACAATGAGCAGTTCTTC. The chain has TRBV19 and TRBJ2-1, with 7 bases lining up with TRBD2. From germline, CDR1 is LNHDA and CDR2 SQIVND (reference sequence). V dropped 0 bases and J dropped 4; count of bases not matched to a gene: 6. There are 16 residues in the CDR3.